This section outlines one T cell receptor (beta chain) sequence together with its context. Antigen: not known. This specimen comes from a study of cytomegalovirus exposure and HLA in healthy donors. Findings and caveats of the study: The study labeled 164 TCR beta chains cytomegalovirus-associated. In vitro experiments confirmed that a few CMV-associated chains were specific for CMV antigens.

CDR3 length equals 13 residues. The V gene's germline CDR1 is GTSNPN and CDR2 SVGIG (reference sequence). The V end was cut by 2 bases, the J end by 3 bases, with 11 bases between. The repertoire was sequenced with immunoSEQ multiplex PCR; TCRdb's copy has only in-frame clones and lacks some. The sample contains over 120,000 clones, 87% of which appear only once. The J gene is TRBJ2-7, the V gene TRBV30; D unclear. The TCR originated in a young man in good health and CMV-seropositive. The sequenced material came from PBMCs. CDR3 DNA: TGTGCCTGGAGTCCTCTCGAGAGCTACGAGCAGTACTTC. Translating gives CAWSPLESYEQYF.